This is a list of T cell receptor beta chains from one sample in a study of Ad26.COV2.S vaccination and SARS-CoV-2 variants. Generated by immunoSEQ multiplex PCR, the TCRdb table keeps only in-frame clones and is missing some. The sample lists some 190,000 clones, about 83% occurring once. The sequencing used peripheral blood, collected after recovery from COVID-19. Every receptor here comes from a human donor who had recovered from COVID-19. Both conserved end residues are part of each CDR3. Fields, in order: J gene, V gene, D gene, CDR3 length, clone size, CDR3 DNA, CDR3 protein. The D gene is left open where the match is weak. Not all rows give a size; the values are once, few, many and, for expanded clones, a class.

TRBJ2-5 TRBV10-2 NA 13 NA TGCGCCAGCAGTGAGGGAACCCGTGAGACCCAGTACTTC CASSEGTRETQYF
TRBJ2-3 TRBV4-1 NA 13 NA TGCGCCAGCAGCCGACTTGGCACAGATACGCAGTATTTT CASSRLGTDTQYF
TRBJ1-5 TRBV15 NA 14 NA TGTGCCACCAGCAGAGATGCCCTGAGTCAGCCCCAGCATTTT CATSRDALSQPQHF
TRBJ1-6 TRBV10-1 TRBD1 14 NA TGCGCCAGCAGTGAGGGACAGGGAGTCTCACCCCTCCACTTT CASSEGQGVSPLHF
TRBJ2-1 TRBV15 NA 13 NA TGTGCCACCAGGCGCCAGGGAATTGTTGAGCAGTTCTTC CATRRQGIVEQFF
TRBJ1-2 TRBV5-1 TRBD1 14 NA TGCGCCAGCAGCCCCGGACAGGGACTTAATGGCTACACCTTC CASSPGQGLNGYTF
TRBJ1-1 TRBV2 TRBD1 17 few TGTGCCAGCAGTGTAAACTCCGAGACAGGGGTGAACACTGAAGCTTTCTTT CASSVNSETGVNTEAFF
TRBJ2-1 TRBV3-1/TRBV3-2 NA 11 NA TGTGCCAGCAGCCAAGTTTCTGAGCAGTTCTTC CASSQVSEQFF
TRBJ2-3 TRBV6-5 TRBD1 14 NA TGTGCCAGCAGCTTGGACAGGGCAACAGATACGCAGTATTTT CASSLDRATDTQYF
TRBJ1-1 TRBV30 TRBD1 17 NA TGTGCCTGGAGTGTACGGGGGGCAGGGGGGATGAGCACTGAAGCTTTCTTT CAWSVRGAGGMSTEAFF
TRBJ1-2 TRBV2 TRBD1 13 NA TGTGCCAGCAGCTTAGACAGGGGGTATGGCTACACCTTC CASSLDRGYGYTF
TRBJ2-1 TRBV7-2 TRBD2 15 NA TGTGCCAGCACCCGAAGGGCTAGCGGGCACAATGAGCAGTTCTTC CASTRRASGHNEQFF
TRBJ2-3 TRBV10-2 TRBD2 16 NA TGCGCCAGCAGCCGACTAGCGGGAAGAGTCACAGATACGCAGTATTTT CASSRLAGRVTDTQYF
TRBJ2-5 TRBV28 TRBD1 18 once TGTGCCAGCAGTTCGGACAGGGGGCTGTTGAAAAACCAAGAGACCCAGTACTTC CASSSDRGLLKNQETQYF
TRBJ1-2 TRBV11-2 NA 14 NA TGTGCCAGCAGCTTAGGGGGGGGACCCAATGGCTACACCTTC CASSLGGGPNGYTF
TRBJ1-1 TRBV30 NA 14 NA TGTGCCTGGAGTGTAAACGTTGAAGGGAATGAAGCTTTCTTT CAWSVNVEGNEAFF
TRBJ2-7 TRBV12-3/TRBV12-4 NA 13 once TGTGCCAGCAGTCGCGCACGGGTCCGCGAGCAGTACTTC CASSRARVREQYF
TRBJ1-1 TRBV27 TRBD1 14 NA TGTGCCAGCAGTTTAGCCCGGGACAGGGGGCGAGCTTTCTTT CASSLARDRGRAFF
TRBJ2-3 TRBV27 NA 14 NA TGTGCCAGCAGCTCTCCAGGGCTTGGGGATACGCAGTATTTT CASSSPGLGDTQYF
TRBJ2-3 TRBV5-6 TRBD2 16 once TGTGCCAGCAGCATTATTAGCGGGGGGCGCGGAGATACGCAGTATTTT CASSIISGGRGDTQYF
TRBJ1-1 TRBV2 TRBD1 15 NA TGTGCCAGCAGTGAAGCCGGGGCAGGACAGGGGGAAGCTTTCTTT CASSEAGAGQGEAFF
TRBJ2-5 TRBV6-5 NA 15 once TGTGCCAGCAGTTCCCGCGGGGGCATTCAAGAGACCCAGTACTTC CASSSRGGIQETQYF
TRBJ2-7 TRBV18 TRBD2 16 NA TGTGCCAGCTCACCCCCTTCTTCGGGACTAGCGGGATGGCAGTACTTC CASSPPSSGLAGWQYF
TRBJ1-2 TRBV6-2/TRBV6-3 NA 13 NA TGTGCCAGCAGTTTCCCCCTTACAGGTGGCTACACCTTC CASSFPLTGGYTF
TRBJ2-2 TRBV30 NA 17 NA TGTGCCTGGAGTGTACGAGAACAGACAAAACGCACCGGGGAGCTGTTTTTT CAWSVREQTKRTGELFF
TRBJ1-1 TRBV4-2 NA 14 NA TGTGCCAGCAGCCCTGAGGGGGGGAACACTGAAGCTTTCTTT CASSPEGGNTEAFF
TRBJ1-5 TRBV11-2 TRBD1 15 once TGTGCCAGCAGCTTAGGACAGGGGGTGGGTCAGCCCCAGCATTTT CASSLGQGVGQPQHF
TRBJ2-3 TRBV5-1 TRBD2 15 NA TGCGCCAGCAGCTCGCTAGCGGGGGGTGCAGATACGCAGTATTTT CASSSLAGGADTQYF
TRBJ2-5 TRBV5-6 TRBD1 17 NA TGTGCCAGCAGCTGGGACAGGGGGCTGGTAAGAGGAGAGACCCAGTACTTC CASSWDRGLVRGETQYF
TRBJ2-1 TRBV27 NA 18 NA TGTGCCAGCAGTTTATCGGCCTTCTGGGCGGGGGCCCACAATGAGCAGTTCTTC CASSLSAFWAGAHNEQFF
TRBJ2-2 TRBV24-1 NA 14 NA TGTGCCACCAGCCGGACAGTGAACACCGGGGAGCTGTTTTTT CATSRTVNTGELFF